The 27 T cell receptor beta chains below all came from one sample that was sequenced in a study of T cells in localized non-small cell lung cancer. Profiled with immunoSEQ multiplex PCR; TCRdb holds only in-frame clones, not every one. Found here are some 51,000 clones, 86% of them singletons; the top ten hold less than 6%. Specimen: peripheral blood, collected before any cancer treatment. The receptors originated from a woman aged 35-70 years with stage I lung adenocarcinoma.

This clone was seen once. V gene TRBV19 combines with J gene TRBJ2-3; either TRBD1 or TRBD2 may supply D (6 bases each). This CDR3 contains 14 residues. CDR1 and CDR2 (germline): LNHDA, SQIVND (reference sequence). V was clipped by 3 bases and J by 5 bases, with 12 bases between them. In DNA, the CDR3 is TGTGCCAGTAGTATGAGGGGGGCCAGAGATACGCAGTATTTT. Its protein is CASSMRGARDTQYF.

The chain has TRBV4-3 and TRBJ2-5, with 10 bases that match TRBD2. V shed 3 bases and J 1 base; nucleotides not matched to a gene: 5. From germline, CDR1 is LGHNA and CDR2 YSLEER. The CDR3 has 16 residues. CDR3 in DNA: TGCGCCAGCAGCCAGAGCGGGGGGGGTTTCCAAGAGACCCAGTACTTC. This sequence encodes CASSQSGGGFQETQYF.

The chain uses TRBV7-2 and TRBJ2-1; TRBD1 aligns across 7 bases. The ends lost 7 bases at V and 0 bases at J; junction bases unmatched: 3. The germline V gene has CDR1 SGHTA and CDR2 FQGNSA. The CDR3 sequence is 14 residues long. The CDR3 is CASKGQSSYNEQFF. The CDR3 region has the DNA TGTGCCAGCAAGGGACAGTCCTCCTACAATGAGCAGTTCTTC.

This clone was seen only a few times. The V gene is TRBV27, the J gene TRBJ2-2; D perhaps matches TRBD1 (6 bases). Trimming left V 10 bases short and J 3 bases short, with 15 bases between. Germline V gene sequence: CDR1 MNHEY, CDR2 SMNVEV (reference sequence). The CDR3 has 14 residues. CDR3 region: CATFGTPYTGELFF. As DNA, the CDR3 is TGTGCCACCTTTGGGACACCATACACCGGGGAGCTGTTTTTT.

The chain combines TRBV5-6 with TRBJ1-1; unclear D gene. Germline CDR1 is SGHDT and CDR2 is YYEEEE. There are 14 residues in the CDR3. The V end was cut by 0 bases, the J end by 3 bases, with 9 bases between. CDR3 protein: CASSLGGWDTEAFF. The CDR3 bases are TGTGCCAGCAGCTTGGGAGGATGGGACACTGAAGCTTTCTTT.

This clone was seen a single time. The chain is built from TRBV5-1 and TRBJ2-3; 10 bases are a match to TRBD1. CDR3 length equals 15 residues. CDR1 is SGHRS, CDR2 YFSETQ, per germline. V shed 4 bases and J 5 bases; nucleotides not matched to a gene: 7. DNA of the CDR3: TGCGCCAGCAGCCTTGGGGACAGGGGTATAGATACGCAGTATTTT. This codes for CASSLGDRGIDTQYF.

The chain has TRBV21-1 and TRBJ2-7. TRBV21-1 is given as a pseudogene. The CDR3 sequence is 15 residues long. CDR3 protein: CASSPRSGSSYEQYF. The DNA for the CDR3 is TGTGCCAGCAGCCCCCGGTCAGGGAGCTCCTACGAGCAGTACTTC.

The genes are TRBV19 and TRBJ1-2, with D possibly TRBD1 on 5 matching bases. Looked up from germline, CDR1 is LNHDA and CDR2 is SQIVND (reference sequence). The V and J ends lost 10 bases and 2 bases respectively, with 23 bases between them. The CDR3 sequence is 16 residues long. The CDR3 sequence is CATSTAGRRSNYGYTF. The CDR3 DNA sequence: TGTGCCACCAGTACTGCGGGACGGCGAAGCAACTATGGCTACACCTTC.

The chain is built from TRBV2 and TRBJ1-2; no clear D gene. Between the trimmed V and J ends, which lost 7 bases and 3 bases, there was a span of 12 bases. CDR3 length: 13 amino acids. Per germline, CDR1 SNHLY and CDR2 FYNNEI. The CDR3 is CASTPGPYYGYTF. CDR3 DNA sequence: TGTGCCAGCACCCCGGGTCCGTACTATGGCTACACCTTC.

CDR3 coding DNA: TGTGCCATCAGTGAGTCCCGACAGGGCTCTGAAAAACTGTTTTTT. Protein: CAISESRQGSEKLFF. The chain couples TRBV10-3 to TRBJ1-4; 7 bases fit TRBD1. Germline values: CDR1 ENHRY, CDR2 SYGVKD. With 0 bases clipped from V and 7 bases from J, the junction kept 5 bases outside the gene matches. The CDR3 runs 15 residues.

The genes are TRBV4-3 and TRBJ2-5; D possibly matches TRBD1 or TRBD2 (5 bases each). The CDR3 has 15 amino acids. Germline CDR1 and CDR2: LGHNA and YSLEER. V lost 0 bases to trimming and J lost 5 bases, with 13 bases between them. CDR3 bases: TGCGCCAGCAGCCAAGATTTGGGGGATTCGGAGACCCAGTACTTC. Translating gives CASSQDLGDSETQYF.

V is TRBV11-2 and J is TRBJ1-5; no definite D call. Germline loops: CDR1 SGHAT, CDR2 FQNNGV. V lost 0 bases, J lost 4 bases, and 4 bases lay in between. The CDR3 covers 13 residues. The CDR3 region is CASSLEVNQPQHF. In DNA form, the CDR3 reads TGTGCCAGCAGCTTAGAAGTGAATCAGCCCCAGCATTTT.

The chain links TRBV18 to TRBJ1-4; the D is unclear. From germline, CDR1 is KGHSH and CDR2 LQKENI. CDR3 length equals 16 residues. Deletions cut 2 bases from V and 0 bases from J, with 10 bases between. CDR3 nucleotide sequence: TGTGCCAGCTCACCAAGGACCTCTGCAACTAATGAAAAACTGTTTTTT. Translating it yields CASSPRTSATNEKLFF.

This clone was detected only once. The chain is built from TRBV11-3 and TRBJ2-7; the D is unclear. With 5 bases removed from V and 1 base from J, the gap between germline ends came to 15 bases. The CDR3 length is 15 residues. The V gene's germline CDR1 is SGHNT and CDR2 YENEEA. CDR3 sequence: CASSLKDGSSYEQYF. In nucleotides, the CDR3 is TGTGCCAGCAGCCTCAAGGACGGATCGTCCTACGAGCAGTACTTC.

The CDR3 protein is CSGSGGARNEQFF. DNA of the CDR3: TGCAGCGGTAGCGGGGGGGCTAGAAATGAGCAGTTCTTC. The J gene is TRBJ2-1, the V gene TRBV29-1; 11 bases map to TRBD2. The CDR3 has 13 amino acids. With 7 bases clipped from V and 7 bases from J, the junction kept 6 bases outside the gene matches. Per the germline V gene, CDR1 is SQVTM and CDR2 is ANQGSEA.

The J gene is TRBJ2-3, the V gene TRBV9, with D maybe TRBD2 (7 bases). Germline CDR1 is SGDLS and CDR2 is YYNGEE. The CDR3 consists of 17 residues. V gave up 4 bases and J gave up 1 base, with 19 bases separating them. CDR3 residues: CASSPGGGGRGTDTQYF. In DNA, the CDR3 is TGTGCCAGCAGCCCAGGAGGGGGGGGCCGTGGCACAGATACGCAGTATTTT.

The J gene is TRBJ1-1, the V gene TRBV6-5; no clear D. Trimming removed 7 bases at V and 5 bases at J, with 11 bases between. CDR1 MNHEY and CDR2 SVGAGI come from the germline V gene. There are 12 residues in the CDR3. The DNA for the CDR3 is TGTGCCAGCACCCTCGGGGTTACTGAAGCTTTCTTT. This gives the protein CASTLGVTEAFF.

J is TRBJ1-2 and V is TRBV6-5; unclear D gene. Germline CDR1 and CDR2: MNHEY and SVGAGI. This CDR3 spans 13 amino acids. V dropped 6 bases and J dropped 2 bases, with 10 bases sitting between them. The CDR3 reads CASRDSSNYGYTF. CDR3 in DNA: TGTGCCAGCAGAGATAGTTCAAACTATGGCTACACCTTC.

The V and J genes are TRBV19 and TRBJ2-1, with D perhaps being TRBD1 or TRBD2 (5 bases each). The CDR3 sequence is 15 residues long. Germline-derived CDR1 and CDR2 are LNHDA and SQIVND (reference sequence). Trimming left V 10 bases short and J 4 bases short, with 20 bases between. CDR3 in DNA: TGTGCCACCTCCTATGGGACGGCAAAGTACAATGAGCAGTTCTTC. Amino acid sequence: CATSYGTAKYNEQFF.

The chain couples TRBV25-1 to TRBJ2-7; unclear D gene. V lost 2 bases to trimming and J lost 5 bases, with 16 bases between them. Germline V gene sequence: CDR1 MGHDK, CDR2 SYGVNS. The CDR3 is 15 residues long. This CDR3 is CASSERKGIQNEQYF. The CDR3 region has the DNA TGTGCCAGCAGTGAACGGAAGGGTATCCAGAACGAGCAGTACTTC.

The V and J genes are TRBV28 and TRBJ1-1, with a weak D call TRBD1 (6 bases). This CDR3 is built from 14 residues. Trimming removed 8 bases at V and 0 bases at J, with 13 bases between. Germline CDR1 and CDR2: MDHEN and SYDVKM. CDR3 amino acids: CASGGHIMNTEAFF. CDR3 coding DNA: TGTGCCAGCGGGGGACATATCATGAACACTGAAGCTTTCTTT. The full variable domain, with the rest looked up from reference TRBV28 and TRBJ1-1, is DVKVTQSSRYLVKRTGEKVFLECVQDMDHENMFWYRQDPGLGLRLIYFSYDVKMKEKGDIPEGYSVSREKKERFSLILESASTNQTSMYLCASGGHIMNTEAFFGQGTRLTVV.

The chain combines TRBV27 with TRBJ1-2; 7 bases line up with TRBD1. J gave up 0 bases and V 8 bases, and 6 bases lay outside the gene matches. The germline V gene encodes CDR1 MNHEY and CDR2 SMNVEV (reference sequence). This CDR3 contains 14 residues. As DNA, the CDR3 is TGTGCCAGCCGAAGGGGACAGACTAACTATGGCTACACCTTC. As protein: CASRRGQTNYGYTF.

The sample holds one count of this clone. V gene TRBV14 combines with J gene TRBJ1-1; TRBD1 matches 8 bases. Trimming removed 4 bases from V and 5 bases from J; junction bases left unmatched: 9. The CDR3 extends over 15 amino acids. The germline gives CDR1 SGHDN, CDR2 FVKESK. CDR3 residues: CASSRKQGGRTEAFF. The CDR3 bases are TGTGCCAGCAGCCGAAAACAGGGGGGGAGGACTGAAGCTTTCTTT.

The chain has TRBV28 and TRBJ1-3, with 7 bases matching TRBD1. The V segment lost 4 bases and the J segment 0 bases; nucleotides outside the gene matches: 6. CDR1 and CDR2 from the germline V gene are MDHEN and SYDVKM. There are 16 residues in the CDR3. This chain's CDR3 is CASSYLQGRSGNTIYF. CDR3 nucleotide sequence: TGTGCCAGCAGTTACTTACAGGGGCGCTCTGGAAACACCATATATTTT.

The chain joins TRBV5-6 to TRBJ2-7, with TRBD2 identical over 15 bases. V lost 4 bases to trimming and J lost 4 bases; unmatched junction nucleotides: 3. This CDR3 region has 15 residues. Germline CDR1 reads SGHDT; CDR2 reads YYEEEE. The CDR3 region has the DNA TGTGCCAGCAGCCCCGGGACTAGCGGGGGGTACGAGCAGTACTTC. Protein product: CASSPGTSGGYEQYF.

This chain links TRBV10-1 with TRBJ1-3, with D possibly being TRBD1 (6 bases). The CDR3 has 15 amino acids. With 8 bases removed from V and 0 bases from J, the gap between germline ends came to 14 bases. Germline CDR1 reads WNHNN; CDR2 reads SYGVQD (reference sequence). CDR3 amino acids: CASGTQATSGNTIYF. The CDR3 DNA sequence: TGCGCCAGCGGGACACAGGCCACCTCTGGAAACACCATATATTTT.

The rearrangement links TRBV6-5 to TRBJ1-1; TRBD1 is a possible D gene (5 bases). V was cut by 5 bases and J by 1 base, with 11 bases left in between. This CDR3 has 14 residues. The germline V gene has CDR1 MNHEY and CDR2 SVGAGI. This CDR3 reads CASSPRGGNTEAFF. CDR3 nucleotides: TGTGCCAGCAGTCCCCGGGGGGGGAACACTGAAGCTTTCTTT.